The T cell receptor beta chain described here comes from a study of shared clonotypes between healthy human individuals. The length of the CDR3 is 15 residues. Germline V CDR1 and CDR2: GTSNPN, SVGIG (reference sequence). V shed 8 bases and J 4 bases; nucleotides not matched to a gene: 13. Assay: immunoSEQ multiplex PCR; the TCRdb copy retains only in-frame clones and omits some. The sample has about 1 million clones; more than 60% are singletons. The TCR originated in a man in his late teens or twenties in good health. The source material was memory CD4+ T cells sorted from blood. The subset was: CD45RA-negative fraction. The V and J genes are TRBV30 and TRBJ2-2; TRBD2 matches at 7 bases. This CDR3 reads CAGTSSGAFTGELFF. CDR3 nucleotide sequence: TGTGCCGGTACGTCGAGCGGGGCCTTCACCGGGGAGCTGTTTTTT.